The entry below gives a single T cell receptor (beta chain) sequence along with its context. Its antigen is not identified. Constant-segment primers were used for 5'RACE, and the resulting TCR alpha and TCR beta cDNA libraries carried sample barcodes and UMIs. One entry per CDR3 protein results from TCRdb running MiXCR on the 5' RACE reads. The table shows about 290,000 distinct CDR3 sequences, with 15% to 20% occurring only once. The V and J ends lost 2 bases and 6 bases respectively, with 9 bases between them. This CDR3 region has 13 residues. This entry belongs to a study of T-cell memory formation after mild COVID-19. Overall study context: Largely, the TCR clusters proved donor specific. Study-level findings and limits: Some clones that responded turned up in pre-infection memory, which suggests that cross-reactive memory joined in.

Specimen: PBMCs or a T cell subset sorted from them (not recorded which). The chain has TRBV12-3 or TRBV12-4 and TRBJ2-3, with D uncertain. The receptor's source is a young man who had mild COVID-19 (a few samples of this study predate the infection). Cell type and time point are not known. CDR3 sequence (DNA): TGTGCCAGCAGTTTACCCCCGACGGATACGCAGTATTTT. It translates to CASSLPPTDTQYF.